The rows below give T cell receptor beta chains drawn from one sample of a study of T-cell memory formation after mild COVID-19. TCRdb re-analysed the 5' RACE reads in MiXCR, keeping a single row per CDR3 protein. In the table there are 30,000 to 50,000 distinct CDR3 sequences, 6% to 7.5% of which are singletons. Sequencing was done on a sample of PBMCs or a T cell subset sorted from them (not recorded which). These receptors were collected from an adult who had mild COVID-19 (a few samples of this study predate the infection). Cell type and time point are not known. Each CDR3 is given with its conserved first and last residue. The D gene is left open where the match is weak. Size is stated for part of the rows, as once, few or many counts, or as a class when the clone is expanded.

D	V	J	size	DNA	CDR3
.	TRBV7-2	TRBJ1-2	many	TGTGCCAGCAGCTCGCCTGGGGATGGCTACACCTTC	CASSSPGDGYTF
.	TRBV7-3	TRBJ2-1	few	TGTGCCAGCAGCTTATTCGCCACCGCTAACAGGGTCGTTGAGCAGTTCTTC	CASSLFATANRVVEQFF
TRBD1	TRBV4-3	TRBJ1-5	few	TGCGCCAGCAGCCAAGATTCGGGGCAGGGGGGCCTTCCCCAGCATTTT	CASSQDSGQGGLPQHF
TRBD2	TRBV2	TRBJ2-2	few	TGTGCCAGCAGAACTAGCGGGAGCCCAACCGGGGAGCTGTTTTTT	CASRTSGSPTGELFF
.	TRBV30	TRBJ2-1	.	TGTGCCTGGAGTATGGGGAAGGCCTCCTACAATGAGCAGTTCTTC	CAWSMGKASYNEQFF
.	TRBV27	TRBJ2-2	.	TGTGCCAGCAGTTTCTATCCAGGGTCCACCGGGGAGCTGTTTTTT	CASSFYPGSTGELFF
TRBD1	TRBV12-3/TRBV12-4	TRBJ1-4	.	TGTGCCAGCAGGGGGGGACAGTATGGTTTTGAAAAACTGTTTTTT	CASRGGQYGFEKLFF
.	TRBV7-3	TRBJ2-1	many	TGTGCCAGCAGCTTAATTGGCCGGGAAAGCTCCTACAATGAGCAGTTCTTC	CASSLIGRESSYNEQFF
TRBD2	TRBV7-9	TRBJ2-3	many	TGTGCCAGCAGCTTAGGATCGGGGGGGGCCACAGATACGCAGTATTTT	CASSLGSGGATDTQYF
.	TRBV12-3/TRBV12-4	TRBJ1-5	few	TGTGCCAGCAGTTTAAATCAGGGACTAAATCAGCCCCAGCATTTT	CASSLNQGLNQPQHF
TRBD2	TRBV11-2	TRBJ2-7	few	TGTGCCAGCAGCTTAGCGGGGGGGAAATACGAGCAGTACTTC	CASSLAGGKYEQYF
.	TRBV7-2	TRBJ1-1	many	TGTGCCAGCAGCTTACTGGTGAACACTGAAGCTTTCTTT	CASSLLVNTEAFF
.	TRBV7-8	TRBJ1-1	many	TGTGCCAGCAGCTCACAGGGGAACACTGAAGCTTTCTTT	CASSSQGNTEAFF
.	TRBV20-1	TRBJ2-3	.	TGCAGTGCTAGAAGACCAATCGGGGATACGCAGTATTTT	CSARRPIGDTQYF
.	TRBV13	TRBJ2-1	many	TGTGCCAGCAGCTATCAGCTAGGCAGGGCGCCGTTCTTC	CASSYQLGRAPFF
.	TRBV5-6	TRBJ2-7	many	TGTGCCAGCAGCGTTGTCCTTTCCTACGAGCAGTACTTC	CASSVVLSYEQYF